A selection of T cell receptor beta chains follows, all from one sample in a study of post-analysis software for immune sequencing data. One entry per CDR3 protein, called by TCRdb with MiXCR from the PCR reads. Of about 210,000 distinct CDR3 sequences in the sample, around 30% were seen once. The sequenced sample was blood. The receptors were sampled from a girl younger than 18 with multiple sclerosis. Each CDR3 is given with its conserved first and last residue. The D gene is left open where the match is weak. Clone size is stated in some rows and not others, as once, few, many or a class when expanded.

J | size | V | D | DNA | CDR3
TRBJ1-5 | NA | TRBV6-2/TRBV6-3 | NA | TGTGCCAGCACCTGGGGACGGGGAAGCAATCAGCCCCAGCATTTT | CASTWGRGSNQPQHF
TRBJ2-1 | many | TRBV28 | TRBD2 | TGTGCCAGCATTAGCGGGGAGACCTACAATGAGCAGTTCTTC | CASISGETYNEQFF
TRBJ2-1 | many | TRBV2 | TRBD2 | TGTGCCAGCAGCGGGACTAGCTTTTACAATGAGCAGTTCTTC | CASSGTSFYNEQFF
TRBJ2-7 | many | TRBV20-1 | NA | TGCAGTGCTACTTCTACAGGATTAAGCTACGAGCAGTACTTC | CSATSTGLSYEQYF
TRBJ2-6 | NA | TRBV20-1 | NA | TGCAGTGCTAGGGAACAGGGGAGGGCTGGGGCCAACGTCCTGACTTTC | CSAREQGRAGANVLTF
TRBJ2-4 | many | TRBV28 | TRBD2 | TGTGCCAGCAGTTCTCCGCAGCTAGCGGGATTTCAGTACTTC | CASSSPQLAGFQYF
TRBJ1-1 | few | TRBV11-2 | NA | TGTGCCAGCAGCTTACCACCCAGGAACACTGAAGCTTTCTTT | CASSLPPRNTEAFF
TRBJ2-3 | many | TRBV12-3/TRBV12-4 | TRBD2 | TGTGCCAGCAGTTTGAGGCTCTGGACTAGCGCCGGCACAGATACGCAGTATTTT | CASSLRLWTSAGTDTQYF
TRBJ1-2 | NA | TRBV12-3/TRBV12-4 | TRBD1 | TGTACCAGCAGTTACCCGGGGACAGCCAACTATGGCTACACTTTC | CTSSYPGTANYGYTF
TRBJ2-7 | many | TRBV5-5 | NA | TGTGCCAGCAGCTGGGACTCCTCCTACGAGCAGTACTTC | CASSWDSSYEQYF
TRBJ2-7 | NA | TRBV19 | NA | TGTGCCAGTAGCCCCTCGGCATCCTACGAGCAGTACTTC | CASSPSASYEQYF
TRBJ1-1 | few | TRBV12-3/TRBV12-4 | NA | TGTGCCAGCAGTACAACTCCGGGTGGCACTGAAGCTTTCTTT | CASSTTPGGTEAFF
TRBJ1-5 | few | TRBV30 | NA | TGTGCCTGGAGCGTAACCGGGGCAAGCAATCAGCCCCGGCATTTT | CAWSVTGASNQPRHF
TRBJ2-5 | few | TRBV20-1 | TRBD2 | TGCAGTGCCGACTACCCTCAGGGAGGGATTAGGGACCAGTACTTC | CSADYPQGGIRDQYF
TRBJ2-3 | NA | TRBV20-1 | TRBD2 | TGCAGTGCTAGCGGGACTAGCGGGGACGAGGGGACGCAGTATTTT | CSASGTSGDEGTQYF
TRBJ2-5 | few | TRBV25-1 | NA | TGTGCCAGCAGTGAACGGGTTCCGCAAGAGACCCAGTACTTC | CASSERVPQETQYF
TRBJ1-6 | few | TRBV27 | TRBD1 | TGTGCCAGCAGTCCCGTGACAGGGGTCAACATCCTCCACTTT | CASSPVTGVNILHF
TRBJ1-1 | NA | TRBV5-1 | NA | TGCGCCAGCAGCTTGTCTCAGACTGAAGCTTTCTTT | CASSLSQTEAFF
TRBJ2-5 | NA | TRBV27 | NA | TGTGCCAGCAGTTTAAGTCTAGCGTTTTGGGAGACCCAGTACTTC | CASSLSLAFWETQYF
TRBJ2-1 | NA | TRBV7-2 | NA | TGTGCCAGCAGCTTAGCTGTCTGGGAGCAGTTCTTC | CASSLAVWEQFF
TRBJ2-7 | many | TRBV7-8 | TRBD2 | TGTGCCAGCAGCTTGGGTGGACTAGCGGCCTACGAGCAGTACTTC | CASSLGGLAAYEQYF
TRBJ1-5 | NA | TRBV29-1 | TRBD1 | TGCAGCGCAGGGACAGAAAATCAGCCCCAGCATTTT | CSAGTENQPQHF
TRBJ1-2 | NA | TRBV18 | NA | TGTGCCAGCTCCCTCTCGACGGGGGGCGGCTACACCTTC | CASSLSTGGGYTF
TRBJ2-5 | many | TRBV5-1 | TRBD2 | TGCGCCAGCAGCTCGAGACTAGCGGTGTACCAAGAGACCCAGTACTTC | CASSSRLAVYQETQYF
TRBJ1-2 | many | TRBV10-3 | TRBD1 | TGTGCCATCAGAGGGACAGGGCTCTATGGCTACACCTTC | CAIRGTGLYGYTF
TRBJ2-5 | NA | TRBV6-2/TRBV6-3 | NA | TGTGCCAGCAGTCGAACGGGGCCCCAAGAGACCCAGTACTTC | CASSRTGPQETQYF
TRBJ1-4 | few | TRBV3-1 | NA | TGTGCCAGCAGCCAAGATCCGGGACCGAATGAAAAACTGTTTTTT | CASSQDPGPNEKLFF
TRBJ2-5 | many | TRBV6-6 | NA | TGTGCCAGCAGTTACCAAGGACCTATCGTGGCCCAGTACTTC | CASSYQGPIVAQYF
TRBJ2-1 | NA | TRBV4-2 | TRBD2 | TGTGCCAGCAGCCAAGATCGGTTACGGGGGGATCTTCCCAATGAGCAGTTCTTC | CASSQDRLRGDLPNEQFF
TRBJ1-2 | many | TRBV12-3/TRBV12-4 | TRBD1 | TGTGCCAGCAGCCGGAGACAGGGGTCTAACTATGGCTACACCTTC | CASSRRQGSNYGYTF
TRBJ2-1 | NA | TRBV5-1 | NA | TGCGCCAGCAGCCCAGGGGGGGCGCCCCTTATCAATGAGCAGTTCTTC | CASSPGGAPLINEQFF
TRBJ2-7 | many | TRBV3-1 | NA | TGTGCCAGCAGCCAAGAGGGTCCCGAATGGGAGCAGTACTTC | CASSQEGPEWEQYF
TRBJ2-7 | NA | TRBV20-1 | TRBD1 | TGCAGTGCTAGAGACCTGGGACAGGGTCCCTACGAGCAGTACTTC | CSARDLGQGPYEQYF
TRBJ1-1 | NA | TRBV5-1 | NA | TGCGCCAGCAACTTCGGAGGGCTAGCTGAAGCTTTCTTT | CASNFGGLAEAFF
TRBJ2-7 | NA | TRBV30 | NA | TGTGCCTGGAGTGTCCAGGCCTACGAGCAGTACTTC | CAWSVQAYEQYF
TRBJ2-3 | NA | TRBV5-1 | NA | TGCGCCAGCAGCGGCCTAGATACGCAGTATTTT | CASSGLDTQYF
TRBJ1-1 | many | TRBV10-2 | NA | TGCGCCAGCGTACAGGCTATGAACACTGAAGCTTTCTTT | CASVQAMNTEAFF
TRBJ2-1 | NA | TRBV6-5 | NA | TGTGCCAGCCGAGGCAAGAGCTCCTACAATGAGCAGTTCTTC | CASRGKSSYNEQFF
TRBJ2-1 | many | TRBV11-2 | TRBD1 | TGTGCCAGCAGCTTAGGTACAGGGGCTTACAATGAGCAGTTCTTC | CASSLGTGAYNEQFF
TRBJ2-5 | NA | TRBV2 | TRBD1 | TGTGCCAGCAGTGTAGGGGGCCCTGGAGAGACCCAGTACTTC | CASSVGGPGETQYF
TRBJ2-5 | many | TRBV9 | NA | TGTGCCAGCAGCGAGACTGGATCTGTACCAGAGACCCAGTACTTC | CASSETGSVPETQYF
TRBJ2-1 | NA | TRBV24-1 | NA | TGTGCCACCAGTGATATACAGGGTGACGGCTGCAACGAGCAGTTCTTC | CATSDIQGDGCNEQFF
TRBJ1-1 | many | TRBV6-1 | NA | TGTGCCAGCAGCCTGGTAACTGAAGCTTTCTTT | CASSLVTEAFF
TRBJ1-5 | few | TRBV4-1 | NA | TGCGCCAGCAGCCAAGATTTAAGGACAGCAGGCCAGCCCCAGCATTTT | CASSQDLRTAGQPQHF
TRBJ1-2 | many | TRBV15 | TRBD1 | TGTGCCACCAGCCAACCGGGACAGGGGGAAGGCTATGGCTACACCTTC | CATSQPGQGEGYGYTF
TRBJ2-5 | few | TRBV7-2 | NA | TGTGCCAGCAGCACCGGAGGATCGGGGGAGCAGTACTTC | CASSTGGSGEQYF
TRBJ1-4 | NA | TRBV20-1 | NA | TGCAGTGCTTTGGGACTCCCCGCTAATGAAAAACTGTTTTTT | CSALGLPANEKLFF
TRBJ2-7 | many | TRBV2 | NA | TGTGCCAGCAGATTCCCAGGGTCCTACGAGCAGTACTTC | CASRFPGSYEQYF
TRBJ2-7 | many | TRBV12-3/TRBV12-4 | TRBD1 | TGTGCCAGCAGTTTCCCAGGGGGCTGGAAGCAGTACTTC | CASSFPGGWKQYF
TRBJ2-5 | NA | TRBV12-3/TRBV12-4 | TRBD1 | TGTGCCAGCAGTTCGAACAGAGGGACAGCTCGAGAGACCCAGTACTTC | CASSSNRGTARETQYF
TRBJ1-1 | many | TRBV2 | NA | TGTGCCAGCAGAACCCGGGGATACACTGAAGCTTTCTTT | CASRTRGYTEAFF
TRBJ2-2 | NA | TRBV25-1 | TRBD2 | TGTGCCAGCAGACTTAGCGGGGGGACCGGGGAGCTGTTTTTT | CASRLSGGTGELFF
TRBJ1-1 | NA | TRBV12-3/TRBV12-4 | NA | TGTGCCAGCAGTTTAAGGGGGTCCGTTGAAGCTTTCTTT | CASSLRGSVEAFF
TRBJ2-6 | many | TRBV28 | NA | TGTGCCAGCAGTTCCCACAGGATCTCTGGGGCCAACGTCCTGACTTTC | CASSSHRISGANVLTF